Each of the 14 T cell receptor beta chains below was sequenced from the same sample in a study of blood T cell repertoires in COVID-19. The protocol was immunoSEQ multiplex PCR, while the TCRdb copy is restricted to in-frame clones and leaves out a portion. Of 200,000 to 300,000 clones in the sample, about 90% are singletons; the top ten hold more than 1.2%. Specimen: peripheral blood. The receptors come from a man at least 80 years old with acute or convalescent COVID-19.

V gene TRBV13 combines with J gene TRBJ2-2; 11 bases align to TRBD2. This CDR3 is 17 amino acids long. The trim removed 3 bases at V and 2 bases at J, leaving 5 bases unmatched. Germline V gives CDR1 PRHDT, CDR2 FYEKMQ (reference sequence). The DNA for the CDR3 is TGTGCCAGCAGCTTCCGACTAGCGGGATCCAACACCGGGGAGCTGTTTTTT. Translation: CASSFRLAGSNTGELFF.

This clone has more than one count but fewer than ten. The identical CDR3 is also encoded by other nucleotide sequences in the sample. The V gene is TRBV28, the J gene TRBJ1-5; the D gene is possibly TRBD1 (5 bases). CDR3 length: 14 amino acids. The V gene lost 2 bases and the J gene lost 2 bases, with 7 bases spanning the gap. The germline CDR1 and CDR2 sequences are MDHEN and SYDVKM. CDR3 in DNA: TGTGCCAGCAGTTTAGTCAGGGGCAATCAGCCCCAGCATTTT. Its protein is CASSLVRGNQPQHF.

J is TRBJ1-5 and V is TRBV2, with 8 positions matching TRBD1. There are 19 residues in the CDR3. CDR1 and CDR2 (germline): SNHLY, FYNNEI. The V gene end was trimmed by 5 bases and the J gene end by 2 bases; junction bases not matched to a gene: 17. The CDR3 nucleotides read TGTGCCAGCAGTTCAGACCAGGGGGCCCCTATACGCGGCAATCAGCCCCAGCATTTT. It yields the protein CASSSDQGAPIRGNQPQHF.

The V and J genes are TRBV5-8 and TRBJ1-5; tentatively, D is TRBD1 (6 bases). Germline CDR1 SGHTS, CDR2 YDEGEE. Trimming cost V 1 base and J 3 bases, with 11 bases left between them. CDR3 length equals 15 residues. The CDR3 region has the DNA TGTGCCAGCAGCTTGCAGGGGTATTACAATCAGCCCCAGCATTTT. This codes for CASSLQGYYNQPQHF.

CDR3 sequence reads: CASSPDRAKVTGTQYF. For the CDR3, the DNA is TGTGCCAGCAGTCCGGACAGGGCCAAGGTCACGGGGACGCAGTATTTT. The chain has TRBV2 and TRBJ2-3, with 8 bases aligning to TRBD1. CDR3 size: 16 residues. Germline lookup yields CDR1 SNHLY and CDR2 FYNNEI. V shed 5 bases and J 9 bases; nucleotides not matched to a gene: 16. The variable domain in full, with the rest retrieved from reference TRBV2 and TRBJ2-3, is EPEVTQTPSHQVTQMGQEVILRCVPISNHLYFYWYRQILGQKVEFLVSFYNNEISEKSEIFDDQFSVERPDGSNFTLKIRSTKLEDSAMYFCASSPDRAKVTGTQYFGPGTRLTVL.

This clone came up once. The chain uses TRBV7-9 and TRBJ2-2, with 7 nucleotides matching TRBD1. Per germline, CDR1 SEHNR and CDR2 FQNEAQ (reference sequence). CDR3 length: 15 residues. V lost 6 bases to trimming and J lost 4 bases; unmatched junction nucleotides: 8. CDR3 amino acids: CASRPSYRGTGELFF. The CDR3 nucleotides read TGTGCCAGCAGGCCATCCTACAGGGGCACCGGGGAGCTGTTTTTT.

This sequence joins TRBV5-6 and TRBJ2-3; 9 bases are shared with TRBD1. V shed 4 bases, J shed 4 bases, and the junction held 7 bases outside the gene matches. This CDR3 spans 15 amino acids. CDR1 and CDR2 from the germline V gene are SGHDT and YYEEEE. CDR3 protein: CASSLDRGVADTQYF. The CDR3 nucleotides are TGTGCCAGCAGCCTGGACAGGGGCGTCGCAGATACGCAGTATTTT.

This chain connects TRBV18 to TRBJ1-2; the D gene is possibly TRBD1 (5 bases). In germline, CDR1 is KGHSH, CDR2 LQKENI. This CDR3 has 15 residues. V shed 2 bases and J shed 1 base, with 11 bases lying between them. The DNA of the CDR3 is TGTGCCAGCTCACCATGGGAGGGGATTAACTATGGCTACACCTTC. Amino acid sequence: CASSPWEGINYGYTF. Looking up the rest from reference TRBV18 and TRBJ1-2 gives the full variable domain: NAGVMQNPRHLVRRRGQEARLRCSPMKGHSHVYWYRQLPEEGLKFMVYLQKENIIDESGMPKERFSAEFPKEGPSILRIQQVVRGDSAAYFCASSPWEGINYGYTFGSGTRLTVV.

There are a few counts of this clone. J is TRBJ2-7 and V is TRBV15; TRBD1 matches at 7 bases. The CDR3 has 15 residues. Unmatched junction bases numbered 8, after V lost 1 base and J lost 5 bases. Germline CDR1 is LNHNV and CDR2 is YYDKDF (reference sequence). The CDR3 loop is CATSRGQGVGDEQYF. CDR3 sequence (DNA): TGTGCCACCAGCAGAGGGCAGGGGGTAGGGGACGAGCAGTACTTC.

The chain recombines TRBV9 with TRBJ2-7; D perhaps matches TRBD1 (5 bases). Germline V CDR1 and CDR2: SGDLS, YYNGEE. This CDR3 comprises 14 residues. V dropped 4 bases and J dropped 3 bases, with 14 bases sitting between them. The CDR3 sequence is CASSPRNTGYEQYF. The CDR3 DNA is TGTGCCAGCAGCCCCCGTAATACAGGCTACGAGCAGTACTTC.

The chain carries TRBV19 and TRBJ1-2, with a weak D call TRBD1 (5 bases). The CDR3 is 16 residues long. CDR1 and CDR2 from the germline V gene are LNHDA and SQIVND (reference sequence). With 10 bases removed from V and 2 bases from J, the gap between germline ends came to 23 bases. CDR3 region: CATTPLGPILNYGYTF. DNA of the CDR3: TGTGCCACTACCCCCCTGGGGCCGATTCTGAACTATGGCTACACCTTC.

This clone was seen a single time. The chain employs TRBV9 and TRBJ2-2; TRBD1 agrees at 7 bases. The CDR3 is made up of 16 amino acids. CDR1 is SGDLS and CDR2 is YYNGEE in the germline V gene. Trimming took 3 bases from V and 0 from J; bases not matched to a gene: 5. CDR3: CASSEPTGPNTGELFF. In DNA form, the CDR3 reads TGTGCCAGCAGCGAACCGACAGGGCCGAACACCGGGGAGCTGTTTTTT.

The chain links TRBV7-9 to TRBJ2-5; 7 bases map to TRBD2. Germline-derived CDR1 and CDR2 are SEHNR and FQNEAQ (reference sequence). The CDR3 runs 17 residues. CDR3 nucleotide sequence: TGTGTGTGTGGCCGGGGGAGGGTAGCGGCCCTTCAAGAGACCCAGTACTTC. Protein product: CVCGRGRVAALQETQYF. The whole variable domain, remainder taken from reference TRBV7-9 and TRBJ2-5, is DTGVSQNPRHKITKRGQNVTFRCDPISEHNRLYWYRQTLGQGPEFLTYFQNEAQLEKSRLLSDRFSAERPKGSFSTLEIQRTEQGDSAMYLCVCGRGRVAALQETQYFGPGTRLLVL.

Here the CDR3 reads CASKTSGGSTDTQYF. The DNA for the CDR3 is TGTGCCAGCAAGACTAGCGGGGGTTCCACAGATACGCAGTATTTT. The genes are TRBV6-5 and TRBJ2-3; TRBD2 matches 12 bases. CDR3 length equals 15 residues. V shed 7 bases, J shed 2 bases, and the junction held 4 bases outside the gene matches. Germline-derived CDR1 and CDR2 are MNHEY and SVGAGI.